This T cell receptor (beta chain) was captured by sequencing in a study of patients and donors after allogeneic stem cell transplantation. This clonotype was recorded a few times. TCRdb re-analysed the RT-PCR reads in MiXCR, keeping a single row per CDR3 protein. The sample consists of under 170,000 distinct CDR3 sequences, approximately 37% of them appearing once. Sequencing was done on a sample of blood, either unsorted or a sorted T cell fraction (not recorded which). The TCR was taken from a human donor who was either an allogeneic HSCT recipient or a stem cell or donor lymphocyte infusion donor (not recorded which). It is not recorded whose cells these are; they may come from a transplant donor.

This CDR3 reads CASSLVPRNEQFF. As DNA, the CDR3 is TGCGCCAGCAGCTTGGTTCCGAGGAATGAGCAGTTCTTC. The chain is built from TRBV5-1 and TRBJ2-1; D uncertain. The CDR3 runs 13 residues. V was trimmed by 0 bases and J by 7 bases, leaving 8 bases between them. Looked up from germline, CDR1 is SGHRS and CDR2 is YFSETQ.